Sequencing of this T cell receptor (beta chain) was carried out in a study of shared clonotypes between healthy human individuals. For every subset, genomic DNA was evenly distributed across several immunoSEQ plates. TCRdb's copy holds only in-frame clones and misses some; the assay was immunoSEQ multiplex PCR. This table has around 2.1 million clones, about 92% appearing once. Naive CD8 populations comprised CD45RO-negative cells positively selected for CCR7, excluding terminally differentiated effector memory CD45RA+ cells. All participating donors were Caucasian adults from Nashville, Tennessee. Worth noting for this clone: The same CDR3 also results from other DNA sequences found in this sample.

The V gene's germline CDR1 is SGHTA and CDR2 FQGTGA. This CDR3 spans 13 amino acids. The V gene lost 0 bases and the J gene lost 3 bases, with 4 bases spanning the gap. The sequence came from a man aged 18 to 30 in good health. Some clones in this sample may be carry-over from other donors' samples. This chain joins TRBV7-3 and TRBJ2-3; no definite D call. The specimen sequenced was naive CD8+ T cells from PBMCs. This CDR3 reads CASSLTGTDTQYF. CDR3 nucleotides: TGTGCCAGCAGCTTAACGGGGACAGATACGCAGTATTTT.